The 2 T cell receptor beta chains below all came from one sample that was sequenced in a study of post-analysis software for immune sequencing data. These receptors' antigens are unknown. Study-level findings and limits: The study found TRBV5-6, TRBV5-1 and TRBV20-1 among about 5 TRBV segments more frequent in patients than controls.

The TCR beta cDNA libraries contained unique molecular identifiers. Using its own MiXCR run on the PCR reads, TCRdb lists one record per CDR3 protein. The sample records around 250,000 distinct CDR3 sequences, about 38% being singletons. The specimen was blood. The receptor source for this set is a girl aged 5 to 17 with multiple sclerosis.

The CDR3 here is CASSLRDRGGGNQPQHF. DNA of the CDR3: TGTGCCAGCAGTCTCCGGGACAGGGGGGGGGGCAATCAGCCCCAGCATTTT. V gene TRBV12-3 or TRBV12-4 combines with J gene TRBJ1-5; TRBD1 agrees at 11 bases. V shed 5 bases, J shed 2 bases, and the junction held 8 bases outside the gene matches. This CDR3 is built from 17 residues.

This clonotype has ten or more counts. The chain joins TRBV29-1 to TRBJ1-1, with 8 bases fitting TRBD1. The CDR3 consists of 13 residues. From germline, CDR1 is SQVTM and CDR2 ANQGSEA. J lost 0 bases, V lost 8 bases, and 5 bases had no gene match. CDR3 nucleotide sequence: TGCAGCTCGTCAGGGGGCTTGAACACTGAAGCTTTCTTT. This codes for CSSSGGLNTEAFF.